What follows are 14 T cell receptor beta chains derived from one specimen sequenced in a study of blood T cell repertoires in COVID-19. The repertoire was sequenced with immunoSEQ multiplex PCR; TCRdb's copy has only in-frame clones and lacks some. The sample includes about 180,000 clones, 83% of them seen just once. The sequencing sample was made of peripheral blood. The receptors come from a human donor in a cohort sampled during active COVID-19.

The rearrangement uses TRBV7-9 and TRBJ2-7, with TRBD1 as a possible D gene (6 bases). The V gene lost 4 bases and the J gene lost 5 bases, with 18 bases spanning the gap. This CDR3 contains 15 residues. Germline V lookup: CDR1 SEHNR, CDR2 FQNEAQ (reference sequence). The CDR3 DNA follows: TGTGCCAGCAGCTCCCGGGACACGATGTTAGACGAGCAGTACTTC. Residues: CASSSRDTMLDEQYF.

The V call is TRBV7-8, the J call TRBJ1-1; D is uncertain. The CDR3 totals 15 residues. The germline V gene encodes CDR1 SGHVS and CDR2 FQNEAQ. Trimming left V 1 base short and J 2 bases short, with 11 bases between. This chain's CDR3 is CASSLGAGFNTEAFF. For the CDR3, the DNA is TGTGCCAGCAGCTTAGGGGCAGGTTTTAACACTGAAGCTTTCTTT.

This chain joins TRBV27 and TRBJ2-7; 9 nucleotides agree with TRBD1. Looked up from germline, CDR1 is MNHEY and CDR2 is SMNVEV (reference sequence). The CDR3 totals 15 residues. The V gene end was trimmed by 3 bases and the J gene end by 3 bases; junction bases not matched to a gene: 6. CDR3 coding DNA: TGTGCCAGCAGTTTGGGGACAGGGCCTTTCTACGAGCAGTACTTC. It codes for CASSLGTGPFYEQYF.

The CDR3 nucleotides read TGTGCCAGCAGCCAAGAAGCGGGGCAGAAAAACATTCAGTACTTC. Translated: CASSQEAGQKNIQYF. The V call is TRBV3-1 (or the pseudogene TRBV3-2), the J call TRBJ2-4; 7 nucleotides align to TRBD2. CDR1 is LGHDT and CDR2 is YNNKEL in the germline V gene (reference sequence). Losses at the gene ends were 0 bases for V and 4 bases for J; bases not matched to a gene: 3. This CDR3 is 15 amino acids long.

The chain has TRBV7-9 and TRBJ1-5, with TRBD1 identical over 7 bases. J was trimmed by 6 bases and V by 5 bases; bases with no gene match: 10. Germline V gene lookup returns CDR1 SEHNR and CDR2 FQNEAQ (reference sequence). The CDR3 runs 15 residues. Written as DNA, the CDR3 is TGTGCCAGCAGCCTGTCACAGGGGACCGGTCAGCCCCAGCATTTT. This gives the protein CASSLSQGTGQPQHF.

This clone was found once. V usage is TRBV3-1 (or the pseudogene TRBV3-2) and J usage is TRBJ1-3; no clear D gene. V was shortened by 0 bases and J by 0 bases, with 12 bases between the two germline ends. Germline CDR1 and CDR2: LGHDT and YNNKEL (reference sequence). There are 17 residues in the CDR3. CDR3 residues: CASSQDVALNSGNTIYF. In nucleotides, the CDR3 is TGTGCCAGCAGCCAAGACGTAGCGCTCAACTCTGGAAACACCATATATTTT.

This clone was picked up a small number of times. The chain has TRBV2 and TRBJ1-5, with 8 positions matching TRBD1. J was trimmed by 0 bases and V by 10 bases; bases with no gene match: 2. The length of the CDR3 is 13 residues. Germline CDR1 is SNHLY and CDR2 is FYNNEI. The CDR3 loop reads CATGTGSNQPQHF. Written as DNA, the CDR3 is TGTGCCACCGGGACAGGTAGCAATCAGCCCCAGCATTTT.

This clone was seen just once. The chain combines TRBV5-4 with TRBJ1-4, with D maybe TRBD1 (6 bases). CDR3 length equals 15 residues. The V gene's germline CDR1 is SGHNT and CDR2 YYREEE (reference sequence). The V and J ends lost 4 bases and 3 bases respectively, with 13 bases between them. The CDR3: CASSRGAGANEKLFF. In nucleotides, the CDR3 is TGTGCCAGCAGCCGGGGGGCAGGGGCTAATGAAAAACTGTTTTTT.

The chain recombines TRBV7-2 with TRBJ2-7; 9 nucleotides line up with TRBD1. This CDR3 has 13 residues. Germline CDR1 and CDR2: SGHTA and FQGNSA. V lost 4 bases and J lost 2; bases outside the gene matches: 0. In nucleotides, the CDR3 is TGTGCCAGCAGCTGGGACAGGGCCTACGAGCAGTACTTC. This translates into CASSWDRAYEQYF.

This chain joins TRBV28 and TRBJ2-7, with TRBD2 matching over 7 bases. The CDR3 loop spans 15 amino acids. Germline CDR1 and CDR2: MDHEN and SYDVKM. Unmatched junction bases numbered 11, after V lost 4 bases and J lost 5 bases. The CDR3 spells CASSSGGSLRNEQYF. The DNA of the CDR3 is TGTGCCAGCAGTTCTGGCGGGAGTCTGAGGAACGAGCAGTACTTC.

There are many counts of this clone. The chain combines TRBV28 with TRBJ1-5, with D possibly matching TRBD1 (6 bases). The V and J ends lost 6 bases and 3 bases respectively, with 9 bases between them. This CDR3 is 13 amino acids long. Germline CDR1 MDHEN, CDR2 SYDVKM. The CDR3 nucleotides are TGTGCCAGCAGGGGGACAACCAATCAGCCCCAGCATTTT. This encodes CASRGTTNQPQHF. Together with reference TRBV28 and TRBJ1-5, the CDR3 gives the full variable domain: DVKVTQSSRYLVKRTGEKVFLECVQDMDHENMFWYRQDPGLGLRLIYFSYDVKMKEKGDIPEGYSVSREKKERFSLILESASTNQTSMYLCASRGTTNQPQHFGDGTRLSIL.

The J gene is TRBJ1-1, the V gene TRBV10-1, with D uncertain. Trimming pared 0 bases from V and 1 base from J, leaving 6 bases between. CDR1 is WNHNN and CDR2 is SYGVQD in the germline V gene (reference sequence). The CDR3 contains 14 residues. CDR3 DNA sequence: TGCGCCAGCAGTGAGTCTGCGGGGAACACTGAAGCTTTCTTT. Translated: CASSESAGNTEAFF.

The rearrangement joins TRBV18 to TRBJ2-5; 7 nucleotides line up with TRBD2. Looked up from germline, CDR1 is KGHSH and CDR2 is LQKENI. V trimming: 1 base; J trimming: 2 bases; junction bases outside the gene matches: 1. This CDR3 has 14 amino acids. CDR3 in amino acids: CASSPRLAQETQYF. The CDR3 DNA follows: TGTGCCAGCTCACCACGACTAGCTCAAGAGACCCAGTACTTC.

V usage is TRBV27 and J usage is TRBJ2-7; the match to TRBD2 covers 16 bases. V lost 7 bases, J lost 0 bases, and 12 bases stayed unmatched. The CDR3 totals 19 residues. The germline V gene has CDR1 MNHEY and CDR2 SMNVEV (reference sequence). The CDR3 spells CASIMFGTSGGAYSYEQYF. CDR3 nucleotide sequence: TGTGCCAGCATCATGTTTGGGACTAGCGGGGGGGCATACTCCTACGAGCAGTACTTC.